One and the same sample provided the 30 T cell receptor beta chains below, sequenced in a study of OX40 agonist ivuxolimab in advanced cancers. Assay used: immunoSEQ multiplex PCR; TCRdb lists only in-frame clones, some missing. The sample has about 70,000 clones; around 86% are singletons. The sequencing here drew on CD4+ or CD8+ T cells sorted from blood, taken in a trial of the OX40 agonist ivuxolimab. Receptors originate from an adult with an advanced solid tumor such as melanoma, head and neck, liver or kidney cancer.

The rearrangement links TRBV7-9 to TRBJ2-2, with D perhaps being TRBD1 or TRBD2 (5 bases each). Germline V lookup: CDR1 SEHNR, CDR2 FQNEAQ (reference sequence). V lost 3 bases to trimming and J lost 7 bases, with 15 bases between them. This CDR3 has 15 residues. The CDR3 DNA is TGTGCCAGCAGCTTTCACCGGGACCGTGTCGGGGAGCTGTTTTTT. It yields the protein CASSFHRDRVGELFF.

V usage is TRBV5-4 and J usage is TRBJ2-3; 14 bases are shared with TRBD2. The junction had 9 bases not matched to a gene; V was cut back by 4 bases and J by 2 bases. The CDR3 totals 18 residues. Germline loops: CDR1 SGHNT, CDR2 YYREEE (reference sequence). The CDR3 DNA reads as TGTGCCAGCAGCCGACTAGCGGGGGGGCTCAACCCCACAGATACGCAGTATTTT. It codes for CASSRLAGGLNPTDTQYF.

The chain employs TRBV28 and TRBJ2-7, with 12 positions matching TRBD2. The junction had 6 bases not matched to a gene; V was cut back by 9 bases and J by 3 bases. The CDR3 is 14 amino acids. Germline lookup yields CDR1 MDHEN and CDR2 SYDVKM. As DNA, the CDR3 is TGTGCCAGTCTGCAGGGACTAGCGGGCTACGAGCAGTACTTC. Translated, it gives CASLQGLAGYEQYF.

The chain combines TRBV5-4 with TRBJ2-7; 12 bases match TRBD1. Germline CDR1 and CDR2: SGHNT and YYREEE (reference sequence). The CDR3 has 17 amino acids. The V segment lost 4 bases and the J segment 6 bases; nucleotides outside the gene matches: 14. The CDR3 sequence: CASSLGQGAIKASEQYF. Written as DNA, the CDR3 is TGTGCCAGCAGCCTGGGACAGGGGGCCATAAAAGCTTCCGAGCAGTACTTC.

This sequence joins TRBV4-3 and TRBJ1-3; TRBD1 agrees at 8 bases. The CDR3 spans 15 residues. The V segment lost 4 bases and the J segment 0 bases; nucleotides outside the gene matches: 2. CDR1 is LGHNA, CDR2 YSLEER, per germline. The CDR3 DNA reads as TGCGCCAGCAGCCCAGGACAGGGCTCTGGAAACACCATATATTTT. It specifies CASSPGQGSGNTIYF.

V gene TRBV30 combines with J gene TRBJ2-1, with D uncertain. CDR1 is GTSNPN, CDR2 SVGIG, per germline (reference sequence). The CDR3 is made up of 14 amino acids. V was shortened by 4 bases and J by 6 bases, with 16 bases between the two germline ends. In nucleotides, the CDR3 is TGTGCCTGGAATAGAGGTCAGAGAGGCAATGAGCAGTTCTTC. It translates to CAWNRGQRGNEQFF. The entire variable domain, with the rest obtained from reference TRBV30 and TRBJ2-1, is as follows: SQTIHQWPATLVQPVGSPLSLECTVEGTSNPNLYWYRQAAGRGLQLLFYSVGIGQISSEVPQNLSASRPQDRQFILSSKKLLLSDSGFYLCAWNRGQRGNEQFFGPGTRLTVL.

This clone came up once. The chain uses TRBV4-2 and TRBJ2-7; no firm D call. There are 15 residues in the CDR3. Trimming removed 0 bases from V and 3 bases from J, with 12 bases in between. Looked up from germline, CDR1 is LGHNA and CDR2 is YNFKEQ. DNA for the CDR3: TGTGCCAGCAGCCAAGATGGGTCCCACGGCTACGAGCAGTACTTC. Residues: CASSQDGSHGYEQYF.

This chain uses TRBV7-3 with TRBJ2-1, with 9 bases fitting TRBD1. The CDR3 has 15 amino acids. V lost 2 bases, J lost 4 bases, and 3 bases stayed unmatched. Germline loops: CDR1 SGHTA, CDR2 FQGTGA. The CDR3 loop is CASSLDRGIYNEQFF. CDR3 nucleotides: TGTGCCAGCAGCTTAGACAGGGGGATTTACAATGAGCAGTTCTTC.

The chain couples TRBV7-6 to TRBJ1-3, with D possibly matching TRBD1 (6 bases). The CDR3 covers 16 residues. The germline V gene encodes CDR1 SGHVS and CDR2 FNYEAQ. Trimming cost V 5 bases and J 0 bases, with 14 bases left between them. The CDR3 here is CASSPTQGTSGNTIYF. The CDR3 region has the DNA TGTGCCAGCAGCCCGACTCAGGGGACCTCTGGAAACACCATATATTTT. Full variable domain (outside the CDR3, taken from reference TRBV7-6 and TRBJ1-3): GAGVSQSPRYKVTKRGQDVALRCDPISGHVSLYWYRQALGQGPEFLTYFNYEAQQDKSGLPNDRFSAERPEGSISTLTIQRTEQRDSAMYRCASSPTQGTSGNTIYFGEGSWLTVV.

This clone has just a few counts. For the CDR3, the DNA is TGTGCCAGCACCCGGGGGGGACAGGGGAGTTCACCCCTCCACTTT. It yields the protein CASTRGGQGSSPLHF. The chain joins TRBV5-6 to TRBJ1-6; TRBD1 matches at 10 bases. The CDR3 is made up of 15 amino acids. Germline V gene data show CDR1 as SGHDT and CDR2 as YYEEEE. The V gene end was trimmed by 6 bases and the J gene end by 9 bases; junction bases not matched to a gene: 9.

The chain carries TRBV6-1 and TRBJ2-4, with 9 bases matching TRBD1. J was trimmed by 14 bases and V by 7 bases; bases with no gene match: 15. The CDR3 has 14 amino acids. Germline V gene sequence: CDR1 MNHNS, CDR2 SASEGT. DNA for the CDR3: TGTGCCAGCATGCCGACCGGGACAGGGACCCGAAAGTACTTC. This codes for CASMPTGTGTRKYF.

Written as DNA, the CDR3 is TGTGCCAGCAGTGGCTCTTGGGGACAGGGAGGGGCCCTGGGCTACACCTTC. It is translated as CASSGSWGQGGALGYTF. The chain recombines TRBV25-1 with TRBJ1-2; 9 nucleotides line up with TRBD1. The length of the CDR3 is 17 residues. V gave up 4 bases and J gave up 8 bases; unmatched junction bases: 17. The germline V gene has CDR1 MGHDK and CDR2 SYGVNS.

The V and J genes are TRBV25-1 and TRBJ1-4, with D maybe TRBD1 (5 bases). Trimming cost V 0 bases and J 7 bases, with 6 bases left between them. The CDR3 sequence is 13 residues long. Germline loops: CDR1 MGHDK, CDR2 SYGVNS. CDR3 loop: CASSEYGGEKLFF. In DNA, the CDR3 is TGTGCCAGCAGTGAATATGGGGGTGAAAAACTGTTTTTT.

V gene TRBV28 combines with J gene TRBJ1-5, with 7 positions matching TRBD1. The length of the CDR3 is 16 residues. Germline loops: CDR1 MDHEN, CDR2 SYDVKM. V trimming: 3 bases; J trimming: 0 bases; junction bases outside the gene matches: 5. As DNA, the CDR3 is TGTGCCAGCAGTTTGACAGGGATGTATAGCAATCAGCCCCAGCATTTT. It translates to CASSLTGMYSNQPQHF.

The chain uses TRBV6-5 and TRBJ2-5, with a tentative D call TRBD1 (5 bases). CDR1 and CDR2 (germline): MNHEY, SVGAGI. V gave up 7 bases and J gave up 1 base, with 7 bases separating them. This CDR3 region has 12 residues. CDR3 sequence (DNA): TGTGCCAGCACACAGGTCCAAGAGACCCAGTACTTC. This sequence encodes CASTQVQETQYF.

J is TRBJ2-5 and V is TRBV10-3, with D unresolved. The CDR3 is 12 amino acids. V was clipped by 5 bases and J by 1 base, with 5 bases between them. Germline V lookup: CDR1 ENHRY, CDR2 SYGVKD. In DNA, the CDR3 is TGTGCCATCAGTCGCGGCCAAGAGACCCAGTACTTC. Translating gives CAISRGQETQYF.

The chain has TRBV10-3 and TRBJ1-5, with 8 bases that match TRBD1. The V gene end was trimmed by 10 bases and the J gene end by 4 bases; junction bases not matched to a gene: 6. The V gene's germline CDR1 is ENHRY and CDR2 SYGVKD. The length of the CDR3 is 13 residues. The CDR3 nucleotides read TGTGCCACCGGGACAGGCGATAATCAGCCCCAGCATTTT. Residues: CATGTGDNQPQHF.

The chain is built from TRBV27 and TRBJ2-1, with a weak D call TRBD1 (5 bases). The CDR3 is made up of 15 amino acids. V was cut by 6 bases and J by 8 bases, with 20 bases left in between. CDR1 is MNHEY, CDR2 SMNVEV, per germline (reference sequence). The CDR3 protein is CASRPTRTPSHEQFF. The CDR3, as DNA: TGTGCCAGCAGACCTACCCGGACACCGAGCCATGAGCAGTTCTTC.

V usage is TRBV9 and J usage is TRBJ2-3; 14 bases align to TRBD2. The CDR3 contains 15 residues. V was clipped by 6 bases and J by 6 bases; unmatched bases: 6. CDR1 is SGDLS and CDR2 is YYNGEE in the germline V gene. CDR3: CASNRLAGGPDTQYF. CDR3 nucleotide sequence: TGTGCCAGCAACCGACTAGCGGGAGGGCCGGATACGCAGTATTTT.

V gene TRBV5-6 combines with J gene TRBJ2-2; perhaps TRBD1 as D (6 bases). V was pared by 4 bases and J by 9 bases, with 16 bases between. This CDR3 contains 14 residues. Germline loops: CDR1 SGHDT, CDR2 YYEEEE. CDR3 sequence: CASSPDSTTRELFF. DNA of the CDR3: TGTGCCAGCAGCCCGGACAGTACGACCCGGGAGCTGTTTTTT. Complete variable domain (other parts from reference TRBV5-6 and TRBJ2-2): DAGVTQSPTHLIKTRGQQVTLRCSPKSGHDTVSWYQQALGQGPQFIFQYYEEEERQRGNFPDRFSGHQFPNYSSELNVNALLLGDSALYLCASSPDSTTRELFFGEGSRLTVL.

V is TRBV5-4 and J is TRBJ1-6; D ambiguous. The CDR3 runs to 16 residues. V lost 1 base and J lost 3, with 11 bases in between. CDR1 SGHNT and CDR2 YYREEE come from the germline V gene (reference sequence). The CDR3, as DNA: TGTGCCAGCAGCTTGCCGGACGGAGACTATAATTCACCCCTCCACTTT. Amino acid sequence: CASSLPDGDYNSPLHF.

The rearrangement joins TRBV6-5 to TRBJ1-2, with 7 bases lining up with TRBD1. The CDR3 is 14 amino acids. Germline V gene data show CDR1 as MNHEY and CDR2 as SVGAGI. V lost 8 bases, J lost 4 bases, and 10 bases stayed unmatched. The CDR3 coding sequence is TGTGCCAGCTCCCATCCGGGACAGCCCTATGGCTACACCTTC. Translating gives CASSHPGQPYGYTF.

V gene TRBV9 combines with J gene TRBJ1-1; tentative D call: TRBD1 (5 bases). V was trimmed by 3 bases and J by 8 bases, leaving 17 bases between them. CDR3 length: 14 residues. Looked up from germline, CDR1 is SGDLS and CDR2 is YYNGEE. The CDR3 DNA reads TGTGCCAGCAGCGCCGGGACCCACCCAAGCGAAGCTTTCTTT. Protein: CASSAGTHPSEAFF.

This clone has just one count. The genes are TRBV7-9 and TRBJ1-4; D is possibly TRBD1 (5 bases). CDR3 size: 14 residues. Looked up from germline, CDR1 is SEHNR and CDR2 is FQNEAQ (reference sequence). V was cut by 5 bases and J by 3 bases, with 10 bases left in between. The CDR3 sequence is CASSAGGPNEKLFF. DNA for the CDR3: TGTGCCAGCAGCGCTGGGGGACCTAATGAAAAACTGTTTTTT.

The rearrangement links TRBV6-1 to TRBJ2-1; 8 bases align to TRBD1. J lost 5 bases, V lost 7 bases, and 4 bases had no gene match. Germline V gene lookup returns CDR1 MNHNS and CDR2 SASEGT. The CDR3 covers 13 residues. The CDR3 loop reads CASTSGQDNEQFF. In DNA form, the CDR3 reads TGTGCCAGCACCTCGGGACAGGACAATGAGCAGTTCTTC.

The chain is built from TRBV4-1 and TRBJ2-7; D unclear. The CDR3 has 12 amino acids. V was pared by 6 bases and J by 5 bases, with 11 bases between. Germline loops: CDR1 MGHRA, CDR2 YSYEKL. CDR3 in amino acids: CASSPNGNEQYF. Here the CDR3 DNA reads TGCGCCAGCAGTCCTAATGGGAACGAGCAGTACTTC.

The chain recombines TRBV27 with TRBJ1-2; D is undetermined. This CDR3 comprises 15 residues. The germline V and J ends were trimmed by 0 bases and 3 bases, with 11 bases remaining between them. Germline V gives CDR1 MNHEY, CDR2 SMNVEV (reference sequence). The CDR3 sequence is CASSLSGRVDYGYTF. CDR3 in DNA: TGTGCCAGCAGTTTATCTGGTAGGGTTGACTATGGCTACACCTTC.

The chain carries TRBV28 and TRBJ1-1; D is undetermined. V was shortened by 3 bases and J by 0 bases, with 5 bases between the two germline ends. The germline V gene encodes CDR1 MDHEN and CDR2 SYDVKM. CDR3 length: 13 amino acids. CDR3 amino acids: CASSFGLNTEAFF. The CDR3 DNA reads TGTGCCAGCAGTTTCGGGTTGAACACTGAAGCTTTCTTT.

This chain links TRBV10-3 with TRBJ2-2; 9 nucleotides match TRBD1. Germline-derived CDR1 and CDR2 are ENHRY and SYGVKD. Trimming removed 3 bases from V and 6 bases from J; junction bases left unmatched: 5. This CDR3 is built from 15 residues. The CDR3, as DNA: TGTGCCATCAGTGACCGACAGGGGGGAGCCGGGGAGCTGTTTTTT. Translated: CAISDRQGGAGELFF.

The chain is built from TRBV5-1 and TRBJ2-3; TRBD1 matches 8 bases. Germline loops: CDR1 SGHRS, CDR2 YFSETQ. V was pared by 6 bases and J by 0 bases, with 6 bases of the junction left unmatched. This CDR3 comprises 15 residues. The CDR3 DNA follows: TGCGCCAGCACCCTGGACAGGGCGAGCACAGATACGCAGTATTTT. Its translation: CASTLDRASTDTQYF. The full variable domain, with the rest looked up from reference TRBV5-1 and TRBJ2-3, is KAGVTQTPRYLIKTRGQQVTLSCSPISGHRSVSWYQQTPGQGLQFLFEYFSETQRNKGNFPGRFSGRQFSNSRSEMNVSTLELGDSALYLCASTLDRASTDTQYFGPGTRLTVL.